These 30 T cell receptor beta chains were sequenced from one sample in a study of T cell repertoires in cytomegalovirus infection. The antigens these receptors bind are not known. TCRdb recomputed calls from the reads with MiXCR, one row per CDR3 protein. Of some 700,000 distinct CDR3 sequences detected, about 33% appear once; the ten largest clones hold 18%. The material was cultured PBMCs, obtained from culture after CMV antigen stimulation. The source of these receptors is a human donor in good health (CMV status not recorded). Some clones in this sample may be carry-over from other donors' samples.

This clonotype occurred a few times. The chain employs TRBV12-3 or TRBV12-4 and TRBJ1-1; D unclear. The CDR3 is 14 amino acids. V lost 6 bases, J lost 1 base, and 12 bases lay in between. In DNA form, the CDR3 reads TGTGCCAGCAGCCCCATGGTCGGGAACACTGAAGCTTTCTTT. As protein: CASSPMVGNTEAFF.

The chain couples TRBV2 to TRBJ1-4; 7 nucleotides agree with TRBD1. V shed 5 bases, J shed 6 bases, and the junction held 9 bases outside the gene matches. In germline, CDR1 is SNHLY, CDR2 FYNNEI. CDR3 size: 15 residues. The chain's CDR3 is CASSQNRGWDEKLFF. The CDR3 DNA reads TGTGCCAGCAGTCAGAACAGGGGTTGGGATGAAAAACTGTTTTTT.

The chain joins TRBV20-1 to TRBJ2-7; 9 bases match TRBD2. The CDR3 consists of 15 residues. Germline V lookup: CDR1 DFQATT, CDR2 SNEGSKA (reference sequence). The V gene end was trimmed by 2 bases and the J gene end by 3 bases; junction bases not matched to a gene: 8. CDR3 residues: CSARSLAGPLYEQYF. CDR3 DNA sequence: TGCAGTGCTAGATCCCTAGCGGGGCCACTCTACGAGCAGTACTTC.

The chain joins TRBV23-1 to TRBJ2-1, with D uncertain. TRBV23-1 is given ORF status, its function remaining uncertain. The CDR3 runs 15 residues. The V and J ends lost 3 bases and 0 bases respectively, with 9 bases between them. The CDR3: CASSHARHSYNEQFF. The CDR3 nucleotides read TGCGCCAGCAGTCATGCTAGGCACTCCTACAATGAGCAGTTCTTC.

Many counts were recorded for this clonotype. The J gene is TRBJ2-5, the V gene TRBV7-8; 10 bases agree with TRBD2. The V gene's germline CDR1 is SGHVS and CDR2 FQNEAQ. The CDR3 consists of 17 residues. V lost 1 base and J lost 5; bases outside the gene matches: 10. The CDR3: CASSLGAQRGGLETQYF. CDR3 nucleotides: TGTGCCAGCAGCTTAGGGGCCCAGCGGGGGGGCCTCGAGACCCAGTACTTC. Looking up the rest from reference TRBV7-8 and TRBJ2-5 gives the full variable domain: GAGVSQSPRYKVAKRGQDVALRCDPISGHVSLFWYQQALGQGPEFLTYFQNEAQLDKSGLPSDRFFAERPEGSVSTLKIQRTQQEDSAVYLCASSLGAQRGGLETQYFGPGTRLLVL.

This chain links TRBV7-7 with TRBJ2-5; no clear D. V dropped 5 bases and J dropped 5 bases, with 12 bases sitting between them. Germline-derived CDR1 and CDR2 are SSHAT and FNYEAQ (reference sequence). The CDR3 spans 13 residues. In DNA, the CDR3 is TGTGCCAGCAGCCTAGACATCAGGGAGACCCAGTACTTC. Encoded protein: CASSLDIRETQYF.

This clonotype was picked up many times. This chain's CDR3 is CASSLVVGDTSYTF. In DNA, the CDR3 is TGTGCCAGCAGCTTAGTCGTGGGGGACACATCCTACACCTTC. The chain uses TRBV7-2 and TRBJ1-2; D might be TRBD1 (6 bases). The CDR3 consists of 14 residues. The germline V gene has CDR1 SGHTA and CDR2 FQGNSA. Between the trimmed V and J ends, which lost 1 base and 10 bases, there was a span of 16 bases.

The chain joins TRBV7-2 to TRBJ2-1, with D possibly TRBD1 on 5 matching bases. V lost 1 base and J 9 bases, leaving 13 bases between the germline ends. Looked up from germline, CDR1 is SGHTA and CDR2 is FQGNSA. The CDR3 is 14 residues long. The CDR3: CASSLVGRDSEQFF. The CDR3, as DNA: TGTGCCAGCAGCTTAGTAGGCAGGGATTCTGAGCAGTTCTTC.

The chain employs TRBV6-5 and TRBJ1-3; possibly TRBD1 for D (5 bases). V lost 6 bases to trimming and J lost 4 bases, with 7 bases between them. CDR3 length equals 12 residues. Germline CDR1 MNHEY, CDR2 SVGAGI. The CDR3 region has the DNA TGTGCCAGCAGCAACAGGGGAAACACCATATATTTT. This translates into CASSNRGNTIYF.

The CDR3 sequence is CASSWTGEGNQPQHF. CDR3 coding DNA: TGTGCCAGCAGCTGGACAGGGGAAGGGAATCAGCCCCAGCATTTT. The V and J genes are TRBV12-3 or TRBV12-4 and TRBJ1-5, with 9 bases identical to TRBD1. The junction had 7 bases not matched to a gene; V was cut back by 6 bases and J by 4 bases. There are 15 residues in the CDR3.

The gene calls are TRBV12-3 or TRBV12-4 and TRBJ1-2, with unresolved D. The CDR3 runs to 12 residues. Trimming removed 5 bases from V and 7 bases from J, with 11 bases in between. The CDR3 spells CASSPDARGYTF. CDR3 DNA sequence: TGTGCCAGCAGTCCCGACGCCCGTGGCTACACCTTC.

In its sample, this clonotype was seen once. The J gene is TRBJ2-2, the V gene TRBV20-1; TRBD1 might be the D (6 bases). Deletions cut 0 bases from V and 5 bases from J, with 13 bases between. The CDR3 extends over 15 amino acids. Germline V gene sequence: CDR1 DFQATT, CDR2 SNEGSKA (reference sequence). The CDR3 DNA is TGCAGTGCTAGAGACTCAACCGACAGGACCGGGGAGCTGTTTTTT. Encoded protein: CSARDSTDRTGELFF.

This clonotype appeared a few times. The CDR3 here is CASSPGADTEAFF. The CDR3 DNA reads as TGTGCCAGCTCACCAGGCGCGGACACTGAAGCTTTCTTT. The chain combines TRBV18 with TRBJ1-1; no firm D call. The CDR3 has 13 amino acids. Germline CDR1 KGHSH, CDR2 LQKENI. Trimming took 2 bases from V and 3 from J, leaving 7 bases between them. Based on the CDR3 plus reference TRBV18 and TRBJ1-1, the full variable domain is NAGVMQNPRHLVRRRGQEARLRCSPMKGHSHVYWYRQLPEEGLKFMVYLQKENIIDESGMPKERFSAEFPKEGPSILRIQQVVRGDSAAYFCASSPGADTEAFFGQGTRLTVV.

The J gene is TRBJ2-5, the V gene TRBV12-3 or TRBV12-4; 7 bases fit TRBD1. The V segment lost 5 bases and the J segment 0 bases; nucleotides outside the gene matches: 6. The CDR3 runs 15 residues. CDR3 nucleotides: TGTGCCAGCAGTCGCCCTGACAGGGACCAAGAGACCCAGTACTTC. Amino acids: CASSRPDRDQETQYF.

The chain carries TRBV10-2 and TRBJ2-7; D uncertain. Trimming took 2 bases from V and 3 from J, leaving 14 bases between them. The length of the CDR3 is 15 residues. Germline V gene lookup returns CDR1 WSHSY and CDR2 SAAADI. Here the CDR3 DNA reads TGCGCCAGCAGTGAGGTTCGCTTATCCCTCTACGAGCAGTACTTC. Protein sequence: CASSEVRLSLYEQYF.

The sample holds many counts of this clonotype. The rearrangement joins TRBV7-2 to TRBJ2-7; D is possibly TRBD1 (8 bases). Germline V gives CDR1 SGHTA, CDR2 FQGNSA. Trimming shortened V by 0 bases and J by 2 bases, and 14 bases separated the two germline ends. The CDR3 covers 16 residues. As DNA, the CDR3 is TGTGCCAGCAGCTTAGCGCACAGGGGGGGAACCTACGAGCAGTACTTC. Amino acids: CASSLAHRGGTYEQYF.

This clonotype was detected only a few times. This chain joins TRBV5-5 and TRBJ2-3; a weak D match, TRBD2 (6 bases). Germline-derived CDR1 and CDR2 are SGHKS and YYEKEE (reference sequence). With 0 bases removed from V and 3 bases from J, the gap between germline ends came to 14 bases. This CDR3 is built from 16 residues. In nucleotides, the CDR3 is TGTGCCAGCAGCTTGGGACCGGGCGGGACTACAGATACGCAGTATTTT. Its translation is CASSLGPGGTTDTQYF.

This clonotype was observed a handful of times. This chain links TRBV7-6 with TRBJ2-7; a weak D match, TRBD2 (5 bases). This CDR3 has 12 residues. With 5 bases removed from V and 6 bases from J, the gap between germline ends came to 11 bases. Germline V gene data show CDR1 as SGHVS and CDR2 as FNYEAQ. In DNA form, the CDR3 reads TGTGCCAGCAGCACTAGTTTGGGCGAGCAGTACTTC. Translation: CASSTSLGEQYF. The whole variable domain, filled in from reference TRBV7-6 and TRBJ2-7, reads GAGVSQSPRYKVTKRGQDVALRCDPISGHVSLYWYRQALGQGPEFLTYFNYEAQQDKSGLPNDRFSAERPEGSISTLTIQRTEQRDSAMYRCASSTSLGEQYFGPGTRLTVT.

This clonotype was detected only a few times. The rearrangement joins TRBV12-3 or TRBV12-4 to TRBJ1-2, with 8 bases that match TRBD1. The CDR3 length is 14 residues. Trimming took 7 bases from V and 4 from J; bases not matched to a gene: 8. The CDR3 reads CASTLAGTGYGYTF. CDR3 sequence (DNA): TGTGCCAGCACTCTGGCCGGGACAGGCTATGGCTACACCTTC.

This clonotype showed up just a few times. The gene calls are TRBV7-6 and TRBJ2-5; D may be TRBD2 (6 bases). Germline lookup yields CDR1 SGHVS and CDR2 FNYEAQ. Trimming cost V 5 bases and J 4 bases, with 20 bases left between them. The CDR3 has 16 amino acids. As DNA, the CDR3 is TGTGCCAGCAGCCAGGACGGCGGGGCCGTAGGAGAGACCCAGTACTTC. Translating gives CASSQDGGAVGETQYF.

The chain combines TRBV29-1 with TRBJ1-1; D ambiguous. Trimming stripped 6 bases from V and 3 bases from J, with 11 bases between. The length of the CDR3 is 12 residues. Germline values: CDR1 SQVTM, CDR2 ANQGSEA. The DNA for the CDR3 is TGCAGCGTAGTCCCTGGGGACACTGAAGCTTTCTTT. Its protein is CSVVPGDTEAFF.

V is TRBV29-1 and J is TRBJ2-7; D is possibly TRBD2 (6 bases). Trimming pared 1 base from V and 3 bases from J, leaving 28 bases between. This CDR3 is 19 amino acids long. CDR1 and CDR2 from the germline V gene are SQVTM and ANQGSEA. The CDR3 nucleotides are TGCAGCGTTGAAGGAGGGACCCTTGGCCGGGACTTCCAATTCTACGAGCAGTACTTC. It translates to CSVEGGTLGRDFQFYEQYF.

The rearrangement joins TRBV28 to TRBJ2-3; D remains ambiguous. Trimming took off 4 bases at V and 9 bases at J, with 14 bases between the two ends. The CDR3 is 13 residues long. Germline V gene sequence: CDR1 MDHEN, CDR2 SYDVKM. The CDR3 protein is CASSSTAPPTQYF. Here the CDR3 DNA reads TGTGCCAGCAGTTCGACGGCCCCACCCACGCAGTATTTT.

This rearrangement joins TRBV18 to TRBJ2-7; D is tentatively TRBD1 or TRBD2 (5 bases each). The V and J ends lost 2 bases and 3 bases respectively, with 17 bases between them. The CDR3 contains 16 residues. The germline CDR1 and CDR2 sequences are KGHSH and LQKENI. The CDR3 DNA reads TGTGCCAGCTCACCAGGGACCCCAGCCCGTCTCTACGAGCAGTACTTC. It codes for CASSPGTPARLYEQYF.

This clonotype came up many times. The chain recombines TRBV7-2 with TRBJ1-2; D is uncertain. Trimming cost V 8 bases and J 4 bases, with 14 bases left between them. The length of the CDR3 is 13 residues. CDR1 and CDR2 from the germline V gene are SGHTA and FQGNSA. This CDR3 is CASSLGPRYGYTF. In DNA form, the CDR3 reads TGTGCCAGCTCTCTCGGACCCCGCTATGGCTACACCTTC.

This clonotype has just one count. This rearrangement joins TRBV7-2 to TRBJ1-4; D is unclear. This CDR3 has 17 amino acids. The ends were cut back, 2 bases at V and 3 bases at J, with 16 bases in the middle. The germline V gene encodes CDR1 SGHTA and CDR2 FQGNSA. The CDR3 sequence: CTSSLRRVAGPNEKLFF. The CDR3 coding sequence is TGTACCAGCAGCTTAAGGCGAGTAGCAGGCCCTAATGAAAAACTGTTTTTT.

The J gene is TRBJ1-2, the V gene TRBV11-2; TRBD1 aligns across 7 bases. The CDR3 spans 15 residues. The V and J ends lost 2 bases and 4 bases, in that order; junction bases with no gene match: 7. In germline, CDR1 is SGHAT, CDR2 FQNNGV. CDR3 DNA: TGTGCCAGCAGCTTACCCCTCGCAGGGGGCTATGGCTACACCTTC. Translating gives CASSLPLAGGYGYTF.

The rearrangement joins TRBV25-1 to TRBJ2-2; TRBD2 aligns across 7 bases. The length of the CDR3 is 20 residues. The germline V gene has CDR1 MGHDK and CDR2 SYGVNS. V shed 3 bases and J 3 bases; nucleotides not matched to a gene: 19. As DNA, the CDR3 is TGTGCCAGCAGTGACCCGGGACTGGCGGGAGTTAAGCAGCACACCGGGGAGCTGTTTTTT. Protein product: CASSDPGLAGVKQHTGELFF.

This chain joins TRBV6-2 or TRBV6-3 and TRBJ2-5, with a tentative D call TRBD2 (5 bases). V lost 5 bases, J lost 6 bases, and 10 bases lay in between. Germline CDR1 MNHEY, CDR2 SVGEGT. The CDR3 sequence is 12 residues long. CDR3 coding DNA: TGTGCCAGCAGTAGGACTGTGAAGACCCAGTACTTC. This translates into CASSRTVKTQYF.

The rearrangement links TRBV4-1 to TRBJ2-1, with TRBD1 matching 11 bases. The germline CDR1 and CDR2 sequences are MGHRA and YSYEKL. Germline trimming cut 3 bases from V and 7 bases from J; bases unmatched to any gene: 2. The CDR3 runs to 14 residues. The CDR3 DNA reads TGCGCCAGCAGCCACGGGACAGGGGGGAATGAGCAGTTCTTC. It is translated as CASSHGTGGNEQFF.